The rows below give T cell receptor beta chains drawn from one sample of a study of CD8 T cells in ankylosing spondylitis. MiXCR, run by TCRdb on the 5' RACE reads, gives a single entry per CDR3 protein. The repertoire holds approximately 520,000 distinct CDR3 sequences, with approximately 5% as singletons. The sample taken for sequencing was blood, either unsorted or a sorted T cell fraction (not recorded which). These receptors were taken from a male donor with ankylosing spondylitis. Both conserved end residues are part of each CDR3. The D gene is left open where the match is weak. Size values are once, few and many counts, or a class for expanded clones, and some rows have none.

j_call: TRBJ2-4; d_call: NA; v_call: TRBV28; clone_size: NA; cdr3_nt: TGTGCCAGCAGGTTGACAGGCCCCGGCAAAAACATTCAGTACTTC; cdr3_aa: CASRLTGPGKNIQYF
j_call: TRBJ2-5; d_call: NA; v_call: TRBV3-1; clone_size: many; cdr3_nt: TGTGCCAGCAGCCCCTGGACTCTAGAGGAGACCCAGTACTTC; cdr3_aa: CASSPWTLEETQYF
j_call: TRBJ2-3; d_call: NA; v_call: TRBV7-6; clone_size: many; cdr3_nt: TGTGCCAGCAGCCTGACGGACAGACCAGATACGCAGTATTTT; cdr3_aa: CASSLTDRPDTQYF
j_call: TRBJ2-1; d_call: TRBD1; v_call: TRBV5-4; clone_size: few; cdr3_nt: TGTGCCAGCAGCTCCGGGCCAGGGGGTAGGAATGAGCAGTTCTTC; cdr3_aa: CASSSGPGGRNEQFF
j_call: TRBJ2-6; d_call: NA; v_call: TRBV24-1; clone_size: many; cdr3_nt: TGTGCCACCAGTAATCGCGCTGGGGCCAACGTCCTGACTTTC; cdr3_aa: CATSNRAGANVLTF
j_call: TRBJ2-1; d_call: TRBD2; v_call: TRBV20-1; clone_size: many; cdr3_nt: TGCAGTGCTACCCACCTAGCGGGGAGACTCTACAATGAGCAGTTCTTC; cdr3_aa: CSATHLAGRLYNEQFF
j_call: TRBJ1-3; d_call: NA; v_call: TRBV6-5; clone_size: many; cdr3_nt: TGTGCCAGCAGTTACCGCTCCGGTGTACCCTCTGGAAACACCATATATTTT; cdr3_aa: CASSYRSGVPSGNTIYF
j_call: TRBJ2-1; d_call: TRBD2; v_call: TRBV20-1; clone_size: many; cdr3_nt: TGCAGTGCTCCAGCCGGGACTAGGGGGGTCGATGAGCAGTTCTTC; cdr3_aa: CSAPAGTRGVDEQFF
j_call: TRBJ1-1; d_call: TRBD1; v_call: TRBV12-3/TRBV12-4; clone_size: many; cdr3_nt: TGTGCCAGCAGTTTGAGGGGGCGCATGAACACTGAAGCTTTCTTT; cdr3_aa: CASSLRGRMNTEAFF
j_call: TRBJ1-2; d_call: TRBD1; v_call: TRBV7-9; clone_size: many; cdr3_nt: TGTGCCAGCAGCTTGGTATCCGGGACAGGGGGTGGCTACACCTTC; cdr3_aa: CASSLVSGTGGGYTF
j_call: TRBJ2-5; d_call: NA; v_call: TRBV20-1; clone_size: many; cdr3_nt: TGCAGTGCTAGCAGACAAGAGACCCAGTACTTC; cdr3_aa: CSASRQETQYF
j_call: TRBJ1-1; d_call: NA; v_call: TRBV10-3; clone_size: many; cdr3_nt: TGTGCCCGGGGGGGAACTGAAGCTTTCTTT; cdr3_aa: CARGGTEAFF
j_call: TRBJ2-1; d_call: TRBD2; v_call: TRBV7-8; clone_size: NA; cdr3_nt: TGTGCCAGCAGACCCGGACTAGCGGGACAATTATCCCACTACAATGAGCAGTTCTTC; cdr3_aa: CASRPGLAGQLSHYNEQFF
j_call: TRBJ2-3; d_call: TRBD1; v_call: TRBV5-1; clone_size: many; cdr3_nt: TGCGCCAGCAGCACAGGACAGGGTCCCACAGATACGCAGTATTTT; cdr3_aa: CASSTGQGPTDTQYF
j_call: TRBJ2-3; d_call: NA; v_call: TRBV28; clone_size: few; cdr3_nt: TGTGCCAGCAGTTTTAATAGAGTTTACACAGATACGCAGTATTTT; cdr3_aa: CASSFNRVYTDTQYF
j_call: TRBJ2-7; d_call: TRBD1; v_call: TRBV5-1; clone_size: many; cdr3_nt: TGCGCCAGCAGACGGGACAGGCTAGACTACGAGCAGTACTTC; cdr3_aa: CASRRDRLDYEQYF
j_call: TRBJ2-1; d_call: TRBD2; v_call: TRBV11-2; clone_size: NA; cdr3_nt: TGTGCCAGCAGCTGGGGACCGGGACTAGCGGGAGATGAGCAGTTCTTC; cdr3_aa: CASSWGPGLAGDEQFF
j_call: TRBJ2-2; d_call: NA; v_call: TRBV20-1; clone_size: many; cdr3_nt: TGCAGTGCTAGAGAAGGCAGGGTTCTAAGCACCGGGGAGCTGTTTTTT; cdr3_aa: CSAREGRVLSTGELFF
j_call: TRBJ2-5; d_call: NA; v_call: TRBV15; clone_size: many; cdr3_nt: TGTGCCACCAGCAGAGATACTTGGGAGACCCAGTACTTC; cdr3_aa: CATSRDTWETQYF
j_call: TRBJ1-1; d_call: NA; v_call: TRBV19; clone_size: many; cdr3_nt: TGTGCCAGTAGCCCCCGGGCGTGGCAAGCTTTCTTT; cdr3_aa: CASSPRAWQAFF
j_call: TRBJ2-7; d_call: TRBD2; v_call: TRBV7-2; clone_size: many; cdr3_nt: TGTGCCAGCAGCTTCCTAGCGGGACCCTACGAGCAGTACTTC; cdr3_aa: CASSFLAGPYEQYF
j_call: TRBJ2-1; d_call: TRBD2; v_call: TRBV6-2/TRBV6-3; clone_size: few; cdr3_nt: TGTGCCAGCAGTTACTCAGGACTAGCGGACCTAAACTACAATGAGCAGTTCTTC; cdr3_aa: CASSYSGLADLNYNEQFF
j_call: TRBJ2-6; d_call: NA; v_call: TRBV6-2/TRBV6-3; clone_size: many; cdr3_nt: TGTGCCAGCAGTTTATTACTAACTGGGGCCAACGTCCTGACTTTC; cdr3_aa: CASSLLLTGANVLTF
j_call: TRBJ2-3; d_call: TRBD2; v_call: TRBV7-3; clone_size: many; cdr3_nt: TGTGCCAGCAGCTCCCTAGCGGGGGGGCGGGATACGCAGTATTTT; cdr3_aa: CASSSLAGGRDTQYF
j_call: TRBJ2-7; d_call: NA; v_call: TRBV18; clone_size: many; cdr3_nt: TGTGCCAGCTCACCATCAGCATACAGGGTATACGAGCAGTACTTC; cdr3_aa: CASSPSAYRVYEQYF
j_call: TRBJ1-1; d_call: TRBD1; v_call: TRBV4-3; clone_size: many; cdr3_nt: TGCGCCAGCAGCCAAGATGGGACAGGAGGTGAAGCTTTCTTT; cdr3_aa: CASSQDGTGGEAFF
j_call: TRBJ1-1; d_call: TRBD1; v_call: TRBV5-4; clone_size: many; cdr3_nt: TGTGCCAGCAGCCCACCGCCCGACAGGGGGAACACTGAAGCTTTCTTT; cdr3_aa: CASSPPPDRGNTEAFF
j_call: TRBJ1-6; d_call: NA; v_call: TRBV20-1; clone_size: many; cdr3_nt: TGCAGTGCTAGAGGATTCCCCCAGGGTACATCCCGTGGTTCACCCCTCCACTTT; cdr3_aa: CSARGFPQGTSRGSPLHF
j_call: TRBJ2-6; d_call: NA; v_call: TRBV7-9; clone_size: NA; cdr3_nt: TGTGCCAGCAGCTTTAAGGAGAGGACCTCTGGGGCCAACGTCCTGACTTTC; cdr3_aa: CASSFKERTSGANVLTF
j_call: TRBJ2-2; d_call: NA; v_call: TRBV5-1; clone_size: many; cdr3_nt: TGCGCCAGCAGCTTAGACGCCGGGGAGCTGTTTTTT; cdr3_aa: CASSLDAGELFF
j_call: TRBJ2-1; d_call: TRBD2; v_call: TRBV20-1; clone_size: many; cdr3_nt: TGCAGTGCCTTCTTGTTAGCGGGTAGCTCCTACAATGAGCAGTTCTTC; cdr3_aa: CSAFLLAGSSYNEQFF
j_call: TRBJ2-4; d_call: TRBD2; v_call: TRBV12-3/TRBV12-4; clone_size: many; cdr3_nt: TGTGCCAGCAGATCGGGACTAGCTTTCCAAAACATTCAGTACTTC; cdr3_aa: CASRSGLAFQNIQYF
j_call: TRBJ2-7; d_call: TRBD2; v_call: TRBV10-3; clone_size: many; cdr3_nt: TGTGCCATCAGCCCCTCGGGCGGGAGCGATCTGGGAGAGCAGTACTTC; cdr3_aa: CAISPSGGSDLGEQYF
j_call: TRBJ2-1; d_call: TRBD2; v_call: TRBV27; clone_size: many; cdr3_nt: TGTGCCAGCAGTCCGGCGGGGGGGGAAGCCTACAATGAGCAGTTCTTC; cdr3_aa: CASSPAGGEAYNEQFF
j_call: TRBJ2-1; d_call: NA; v_call: TRBV5-4; clone_size: many; cdr3_nt: TGTGCCAGCAGCTTAGGTGACCTAAACACCTACAATGAGCAGTTCTTC; cdr3_aa: CASSLGDLNTYNEQFF
j_call: TRBJ2-1; d_call: NA; v_call: TRBV25-1; clone_size: NA; cdr3_nt: TGTGCCAGCAGTGAAGTTAGGTGGCTAGCCCACAATGAGCAGTTCTTC; cdr3_aa: CASSEVRWLAHNEQFF
j_call: TRBJ1-5; d_call: NA; v_call: TRBV28; clone_size: many; cdr3_nt: TGTGCCAGCAGCCTTACCAATCAGCCCCAGCATTTT; cdr3_aa: CASSLTNQPQHF
j_call: TRBJ1-2; d_call: NA; v_call: TRBV7-2; clone_size: many; cdr3_nt: TGTGCCAGCAGCTTAGAGCACGGTCTTAACTATGGCTACACCTTC; cdr3_aa: CASSLEHGLNYGYTF
j_call: TRBJ2-2; d_call: NA; v_call: TRBV5-1; clone_size: many; cdr3_nt: TGCGCCAGCAGCTTGTTCAGGGTGAACACCGGGGAGCTGTTTTTT; cdr3_aa: CASSLFRVNTGELFF
j_call: TRBJ2-7; d_call: TRBD2; v_call: TRBV20-1; clone_size: NA; cdr3_nt: TGCAGTGCCCGGAAACCGGGACTAGCAGACTACGAGCAGTACTTC; cdr3_aa: CSARKPGLADYEQYF
j_call: TRBJ1-5; d_call: TRBD1; v_call: TRBV20-1; clone_size: many; cdr3_nt: TGCAGTGCTTGGACAGGGGAAGGGTTCGATCAGCCCCAGCATTTT; cdr3_aa: CSAWTGEGFDQPQHF
j_call: TRBJ1-3; d_call: NA; v_call: TRBV5-1; clone_size: NA; cdr3_nt: TGCGCCAGCAGCTTAACAGGCCTCATCTCTGGAAACACCATATATTTT; cdr3_aa: CASSLTGLISGNTIYF
j_call: TRBJ1-1; d_call: NA; v_call: TRBV7-2; clone_size: many; cdr3_nt: TGTGCCAGCAGCTTGGCCCAAGGAGGCGAAGCTTTCTTT; cdr3_aa: CASSLAQGGEAFF
j_call: TRBJ2-2; d_call: TRBD1; v_call: TRBV20-1; clone_size: NA; cdr3_nt: TGCAGTGCTAGAGACACAACGAAGACAGGGGTAGAAGGCGGGGAGCTGTTTTTT; cdr3_aa: CSARDTTKTGVEGGELFF
j_call: TRBJ2-2; d_call: NA; v_call: TRBV20-1; clone_size: NA; cdr3_nt: TGCAGTGCTAGACCCCGAAGGACGGCGAACACCGGGGAGCTGTTTTTT; cdr3_aa: CSARPRRTANTGELFF
j_call: TRBJ1-4; d_call: NA; v_call: TRBV7-2; clone_size: many; cdr3_nt: TGTGCCAGCAGCTTAGCGGCCAGTCTAAATGAAAAACTGTTTTTT; cdr3_aa: CASSLAASLNEKLFF
j_call: TRBJ2-5; d_call: TRBD1; v_call: TRBV7-8; clone_size: many; cdr3_nt: TGTGCCAGCCGCTGGTCGGGACAGTCACAAGAGACCCAGTACTTC; cdr3_aa: CASRWSGQSQETQYF
j_call: TRBJ2-7; d_call: NA; v_call: TRBV28; clone_size: many; cdr3_nt: TGTGCCAGCAGTTTAATGGTTTCCTACGAGCAGTACTTC; cdr3_aa: CASSLMVSYEQYF
j_call: TRBJ2-3; d_call: NA; v_call: TRBV7-9; clone_size: many; cdr3_nt: TGTGCCAGCAGCTTAGGGGGGGAAGGCAGGACCTTGGCGCAGTATTTT; cdr3_aa: CASSLGGEGRTLAQYF
j_call: TRBJ1-5; d_call: TRBD1; v_call: TRBV10-3; clone_size: many; cdr3_nt: TGTGCCATCAGTGAGACAGGGGGGAGCAATCAGCCCCAGCATTTT; cdr3_aa: CAISETGGSNQPQHF